This TCR beta chain was recovered during a study of cytomegalovirus exposure and HLA in healthy donors. The CDR3 loop spans 14 amino acids. Germline V CDR1 and CDR2: MDHEN, SYDVKM. Notes on this clone: Its cognate antigen is unknown. A read error may produce the germline difference seen at one junction end.

The donors comprised healthy bone marrow donors. PCR used 60 Vbeta primers and 13 Jbeta primers. Clones were sequenced by immunoSEQ multiplex PCR, and TCRdb holds only the in-frame ones, with some missing. The sample records 200,000 or so clones, more than 75% being singletons. Study results and limitations: In a later analysis, TCR beta V- and J-gene trimming was associated with a missense DCLRE1C variant. CMV serostatus stood as the only immune exposure information on hand. Donors belonging to an Asian-associated ancestry cluster reportedly showed fewer N-insertions in productive TCRs than the 666-donor mean, according to what a later analysis found.

The sample taken for sequencing was PBMCs. The sequence derives from a woman aged 45-65 years in good health and CMV-seropositive. This chain connects TRBV28 to TRBJ2-3; unclear D gene. Here the CDR3 reads CASSLGYRTDMQYF. As DNA, the CDR3 is TGTGCCAGCAGTTTAGGGTATCGCACAGATATGCAGTATTTT.